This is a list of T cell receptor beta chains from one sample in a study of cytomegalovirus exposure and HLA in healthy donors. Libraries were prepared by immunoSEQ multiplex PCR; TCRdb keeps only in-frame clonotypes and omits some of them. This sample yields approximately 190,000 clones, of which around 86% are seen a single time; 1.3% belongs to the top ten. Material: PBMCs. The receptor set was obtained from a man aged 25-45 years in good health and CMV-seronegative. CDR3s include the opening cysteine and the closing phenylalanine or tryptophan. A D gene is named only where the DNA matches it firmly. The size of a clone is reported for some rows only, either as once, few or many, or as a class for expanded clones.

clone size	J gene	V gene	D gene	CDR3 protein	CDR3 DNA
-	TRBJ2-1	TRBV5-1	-	CASSGGQLNEQFF	TGCGCCAGCAGCGGAGGACAGCTCAATGAGCAGTTCTTC
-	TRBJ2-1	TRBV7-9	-	CASSLEGSPEGNEQFF	TGTGCCAGCAGCTTAGAAGGCAGCCCCGAGGGCAATGAGCAGTTCTTC
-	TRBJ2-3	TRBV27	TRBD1	CASGSGQGWDTQYF	TGTGCCAGCGGGTCCGGACAGGGATGGGATACGCAGTATTTT
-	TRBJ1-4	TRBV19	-	CASSRTQSNEKLFF	TGTGCCAGTAGCCGGACACAATCTAATGAAAAACTGTTTTTT
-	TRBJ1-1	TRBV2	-	CASSEERNTEAFF	TGTGCCAGCAGTGAGGAGAGGAACACTGAAGCTTTCTTT
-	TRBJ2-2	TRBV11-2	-	CASSFTGTGTGELFF	TGTGCCAGCAGCTTCACAGGGACGGGGACCGGGGAGCTGTTTTTT
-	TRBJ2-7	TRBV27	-	CASSLQADYEQYF	TGTGCCAGCAGTTTGCAAGCGGACTACGAGCAGTACTTC
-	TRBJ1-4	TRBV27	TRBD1	CASSLQMGDRSREKLFF	TGTGCCAGCAGTTTACAGATGGGGGACAGAAGTCGTGAAAAACTGTTTTTT
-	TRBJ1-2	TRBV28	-	CASERGRGYGYTF	TGTGCCAGCGAAAGGGGCAGGGGCTATGGCTACACCTTC
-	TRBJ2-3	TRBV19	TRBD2	CASKTGGNTDTQYF	TGTGCCAGTAAGACGGGGGGGAACACAGATACGCAGTATTTT
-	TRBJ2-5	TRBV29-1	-	CSVEDPGSEGRETQYF	TGCAGCGTTGAAGATCCAGGGTCGGAGGGGAGAGAGACCCAGTACTTC
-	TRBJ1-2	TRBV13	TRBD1	CASRRTGAAGYTF	TGTGCCAGCAGACGAACAGGGGCGGCTGGCTACACCTTC
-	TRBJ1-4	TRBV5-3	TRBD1	CARSPKSRDSVLPTRSEDEKLFF	TGTGCCAGAAGCCCAAAATCCCGGGACAGCGTATTACCGACCCGTTCGGAGGATGAAAAACTGTTTTTT
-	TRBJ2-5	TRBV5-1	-	CASSQVAVAGETQYF	TGCGCCAGCAGCCAGGTAGCGGTAGCCGGGGAGACCCAGTACTTC
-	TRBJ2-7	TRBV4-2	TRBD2	CASSPVTAGGRNEQYF	TGTGCCAGCAGCCCTGTTACCGCGGGGGGGAGGAACGAGCAGTACTTC
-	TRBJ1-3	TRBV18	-	CASSPGRTNSGNTIYF	TGTGCCAGCTCACCAGGCAGGACAAACTCTGGAAACACCATATATTTT
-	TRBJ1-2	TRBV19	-	CASTLFSHGNYGYTF	TGTGCCAGTACCCTCTTCAGCCACGGGAACTATGGCTACACCTTC
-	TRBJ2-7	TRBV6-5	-	CASKAWRRDYEQYF	TGTGCCAGCAAAGCGTGGCGGCGCGACTACGAGCAGTACTTC
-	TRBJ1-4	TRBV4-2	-	CASSPGARNNEKLFF	TGTGCCAGCAGCCCAGGGGCACGAAATAATGAAAAACTGTTTTTT
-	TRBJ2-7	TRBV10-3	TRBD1	CAISESGQGVRNYEQYF	TGTGCCATCAGTGAGTCTGGACAGGGGGTAAGAAACTACGAGCAGTACTTC
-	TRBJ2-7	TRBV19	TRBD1	CASSNRQGAFYEQYF	TGTGCCAGTAGTAATCGACAGGGGGCGTTCTACGAGCAGTACTTC
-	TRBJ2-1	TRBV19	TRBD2	CASKTSGSSYNEQFF	TGTGCCAGTAAAACTAGCGGTAGCTCCTACAATGAGCAGTTCTTC
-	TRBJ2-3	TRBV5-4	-	CASSPKLRGTDTQYF	TGTGCCAGCAGCCCAAAGCTGCGTGGCACAGATACGCAGTATTTT
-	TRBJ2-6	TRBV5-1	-	CASSLVAKSGANVLTF	TGCGCCAGCAGCTTGGTCGCGAAATCTGGGGCCAACGTCCTGACTTTC
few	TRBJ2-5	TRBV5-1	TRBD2	CASSPLAGRETQYF	TGCGCCAGCAGCCCACTAGCGGGTAGAGAGACCCAGTACTTC
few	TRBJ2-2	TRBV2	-	CASSDFSNTGELFF	TGTGCCAGCAGTGATTTCTCGAACACCGGGGAGCTGTTTTTT
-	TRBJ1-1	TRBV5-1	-	CASSNQGFAFF	TGCGCCAGCAGCAACCAGGGGTTTGCTTTCTTT
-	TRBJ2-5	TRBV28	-	CATTLYGQGKETQYF	TGTGCCACTACCTTGTATGGGCAGGGGAAAGAGACCCAGTACTTC
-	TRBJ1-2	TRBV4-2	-	CASSRPTYGYTF	TGTGCCAGCAGTCGACCGACTTATGGCTACACCTTC
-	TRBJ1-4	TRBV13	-	CASSLAPTNEKLFF	TGTGCCAGCAGCTTGGCCCCCACTAATGAAAAACTGTTTTTT
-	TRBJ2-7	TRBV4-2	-	CASSRTFAGALNYEQYF	TGTGCCAGCAGCCGAACCTTTGCGGGGGCACTTAATTACGAGCAGTACTTC
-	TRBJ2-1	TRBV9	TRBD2	CASSPGTSGNLFF	TGTGCCAGCAGCCCCGGGACTAGCGGGAACCTGTTCTTC
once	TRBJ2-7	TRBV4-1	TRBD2	CASSRNMGLAEAQQYF	TGCGCCAGCAGCCGCAATATGGGACTAGCGGAGGCCCAGCAGTACTTC
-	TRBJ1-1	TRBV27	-	CASSSEGDMNTEAFF	TGTGCCAGCAGTTCAGAAGGGGATATGAACACTGAAGCTTTCTTT
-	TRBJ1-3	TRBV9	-	CASSVEGVYGNTIYF	TGTGCCAGCAGCGTAGAAGGGGTCTATGGAAACACCATATATTTT
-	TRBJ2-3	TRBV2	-	CASSAQGTDTQYF	TGTGCCAGCAGTGCACAGGGAACAGATACGCAGTATTTT
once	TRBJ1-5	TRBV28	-	CASTPGGVNQPQHF	TGTGCCAGCACCCCGGGGGGGGTTAATCAGCCCCAGCATTTT
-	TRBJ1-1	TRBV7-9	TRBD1	CASSQPPGQKMNTEAFF	TGTGCCAGCAGCCAGCCCCCGGGACAGAAAATGAACACTGAAGCTTTCTTT
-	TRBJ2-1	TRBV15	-	CATSSAVRIEQFF	TGTGCCACCAGCAGCGCCGTCAGAATTGAGCAGTTCTTC
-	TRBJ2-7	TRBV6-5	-	CASSYRGEQYF	TGTGCCAGCAGTTACAGGGGCGAGCAGTACTTC
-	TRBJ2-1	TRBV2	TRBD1	CASSKDRGSGNEQFF	TGTGCCAGCAGCAAAGACAGGGGTTCGGGCAATGAGCAGTTCTTC
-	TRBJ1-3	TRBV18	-	CASSPGSGRTGNTIYF	TGTGCCAGCTCACCAGGATCCGGCAGGACTGGAAACACCATATATTTT
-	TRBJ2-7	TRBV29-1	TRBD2	CSVQALAGAGEQYF	TGCAGCGTCCAAGCCCTAGCGGGAGCGGGGGAGCAGTACTTC
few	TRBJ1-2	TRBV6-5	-	CASSQSDLRGYGYTF	TGTGCCAGCAGTCAATCGGATCTCCGGGGCTATGGCTACACCTTC
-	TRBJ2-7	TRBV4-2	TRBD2	CASSPQSVASGIYEQYF	TGTGCCAGCAGCCCGCAGTCCGTGGCTAGCGGGATCTACGAGCAGTACTTC
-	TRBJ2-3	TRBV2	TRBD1	CASSERGQGATDTQYF	TGTGCCAGCAGTGAAAGAGGGCAGGGGGCAACAGATACGCAGTATTTT
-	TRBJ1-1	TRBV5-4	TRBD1	CASSLQGESTEAFF	TGTGCCAGCAGCTTACAGGGGGAGAGCACTGAAGCTTTCTTT
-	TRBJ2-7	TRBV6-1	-	CASSEAPGRGYEQYF	TGTGCCAGCAGTGAAGCACCTGGCAGGGGTTACGAGCAGTACTTC
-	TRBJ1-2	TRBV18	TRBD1	CASSPSTGLYGYTF	TGTGCCAGCTCACCGTCGACAGGGCTCTATGGCTACACCTTC
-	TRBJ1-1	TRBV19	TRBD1	CASSPGTGDTEAFF	TGTGCCAGCAGTCCCGGGACAGGGGATACTGAAGCTTTCTTT
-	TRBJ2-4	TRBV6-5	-	CASRVKGGKNIQYF	TGTGCCAGCAGGGTGAAAGGAGGCAAAAACATTCAGTACTTC
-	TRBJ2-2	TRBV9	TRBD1	CASSPRTGYYTGELFF	TGTGCCAGCAGCCCTCGGACAGGGTATTACACCGGGGAGCTGTTTTTT
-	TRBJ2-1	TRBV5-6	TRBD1	CASSFGTGGEQFF	TGTGCCAGCAGCTTCGGGACAGGCGGTGAGCAGTTCTTC
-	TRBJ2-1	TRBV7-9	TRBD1	CASSLGQGNLNEQFF	TGTGCCAGCAGTCTCGGACAGGGGAACCTCAATGAGCAGTTCTTC
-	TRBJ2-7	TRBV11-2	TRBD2	CASSLDVLAGAYEQYF	TGTGCCAGCAGCTTAGATGTCCTAGCGGGGGCCTACGAGCAGTACTTC
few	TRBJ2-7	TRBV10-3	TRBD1	CAISEFGTGDSSEQYF	TGTGCCATCAGTGAGTTCGGTACAGGGGATTCGAGCGAGCAGTACTTC
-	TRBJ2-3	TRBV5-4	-	CASSFGGQQGDTQYF	TGTGCCAGCAGCTTTGGGGGCCAACAAGGAGATACGCAGTATTTT
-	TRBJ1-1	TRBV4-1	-	CASSRAGIEAFF	TGCGCCAGCAGCCGTGCGGGGATTGAAGCTTTCTTT
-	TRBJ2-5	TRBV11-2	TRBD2	CASSRGGETQYF	TGTGCCAGCAGCCGGGGGGGGGAGACCCAGTACTTC
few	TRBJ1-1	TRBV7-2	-	CASSLVGRVGEAFF	TGTGCCAGCAGCTTAGTCGGGCGGGTGGGTGAAGCTTTCTTT